These 19 T cell receptor beta chains were sequenced from one sample in a study of blood T cell repertoires in COVID-19. The data were produced by immunoSEQ multiplex PCR, yet TCRdb's version contains in-frame clones alone and is incomplete. The sample holds 200,000 to 300,000 clones; around nine tenths are singletons and the top ten take around 0.86%. Input material: peripheral blood. These receptors were obtained from a man aged 25-45 years with COVID-19, enrolled during active disease.

The chain carries TRBV28 and TRBJ1-4; D might be TRBD1 (6 bases). Trimming took 3 bases from V and 8 from J, leaving 10 bases between them. The CDR3 has 13 amino acids. Germline V gene lookup returns CDR1 MDHEN and CDR2 SYDVKM. CDR3 bases: TGTGCCAGCAGTTTTGGGGGCTTGGAAAAACTGTTTTTT. As protein: CASSFGGLEKLFF.

V usage is TRBV12-5 and J usage is TRBJ2-4, with a possible D match to TRBD2 (5 bases). The CDR3 is made up of 16 amino acids. Trimming removed 4 bases at V and 0 bases at J, with 13 bases between. CDR1 is LGHNT and CDR2 is FRNRAP in the germline V gene. The CDR3 loop is CASGSLEGLAKNIQYF. Here the CDR3 DNA reads TGTGCTAGTGGTTCTCTAGAAGGACTAGCCAAAAACATTCAGTACTTC.

The chain combines TRBV7-9 with TRBJ2-5, with 13 bases that match TRBD2. The CDR3 loop spans 16 amino acids. Trimming at V came to 1 base and at J to 3 bases, leaving 2 bases not matched to a gene. Germline CDR1 SEHNR, CDR2 FQNEAQ (reference sequence). CDR3 sequence (DNA): TGTGCCAGCAGCTTAGTAGGGACTAGCGGGGAAGAGACCCAGTACTTC. This codes for CASSLVGTSGEETQYF.

V is TRBV6-5 and J is TRBJ1-2; 8 nucleotides match TRBD1. The CDR3 spans 14 residues. With V trimmed by 4 bases and J by 4 bases, 5 bases remained unmatched. Germline V gene lookup returns CDR1 MNHEY and CDR2 SVGAGI. The CDR3 DNA sequence: TGTGCCAGCAGTTTCCAGGGGGCTGGCTATGGCTACACCTTC. Amino acid sequence: CASSFQGAGYGYTF.

V gene TRBV15 combines with J gene TRBJ1-3; D is perhaps TRBD1 (5 bases). CDR1 is LNHNV, CDR2 YYDKDF, per germline (reference sequence). The V gene lost 2 bases and the J gene lost 1 base, with 6 bases spanning the gap. The CDR3 runs to 14 residues. CDR3 nucleotide sequence: TGTGCCACCAGCAGAAGGGGTTCTGGAAACACCATATATTTT. Translating it yields CATSRRGSGNTIYF.

The chain has TRBV11-2 and TRBJ2-1; 12 positions agree with TRBD2. This CDR3 is 15 amino acids long. Germline V gene data show CDR1 as SGHAT and CDR2 as FQNNGV. With 2 bases clipped from V and 9 bases from J, the junction kept 5 bases outside the gene matches. CDR3 nucleotide sequence: TGTGCCAGCAGCTTATGGCTAGCGGGGGGGAGTGAGCAGTTCTTC. As protein: CASSLWLAGGSEQFF.

The chain has TRBV6-5 and TRBJ1-6, with a tentative D call TRBD1 (5 bases). This CDR3 spans 14 amino acids. From germline, CDR1 is MNHEY and CDR2 SVGAGI. V shed 7 bases and J shed 8 bases, with 15 bases lying between them. The CDR3 nucleotides are TGTGCCAGCAACAGGATCGGGAGGGATTCACCCCTCCACTTT. Translated: CASNRIGRDSPLHF.

J is TRBJ1-1 and V is TRBV30, with 8 bases that match TRBD1. The CDR3 runs 15 residues. V lost 0 bases, J lost 5 bases, and 8 bases stayed unmatched. Per germline, CDR1 GTSNPN and CDR2 SVGIG (reference sequence). The CDR3 coding sequence is TGTGCCTGGAGTGTACAGGGGGGGCTCATGACTGAAGCTTTCTTT. It yields the protein CAWSVQGGLMTEAFF.

This clone was seen a few times. The J gene is TRBJ1-1, the V gene TRBV29-1; TRBD1 might be the D (5 bases). The CDR3 length is 11 residues. Looked up from germline, CDR1 is SQVTM and CDR2 is ANQGSEA. The CDR3 DNA follows: TGCAAGGGCTGGGGGGGCACTGAAGCTTTCTTT. It translates to CKGWGGTEAFF.

This chain connects TRBV5-1 to TRBJ2-5, with D possibly matching TRBD2 (5 bases). The germline CDR1 and CDR2 sequences are SGHRS and YFSETQ. The CDR3 covers 15 residues. Between the trimmed V and J ends, which lost 0 bases and 5 bases, there was a span of 14 bases. Here the CDR3 DNA reads TGCGCCAGCAGCTTGGTGCCGGGGTGGAAGGAGACCCAGTACTTC. The encoded protein is CASSLVPGWKETQYF. The whole variable domain, filled in from reference TRBV5-1 and TRBJ2-5, reads KAGVTQTPRYLIKTRGQQVTLSCSPISGHRSVSWYQQTPGQGLQFLFEYFSETQRNKGNFPGRFSGRQFSNSRSEMNVSTLELGDSALYLCASSLVPGWKETQYFGPGTRLLVL.

V usage is TRBV5-1 and J usage is TRBJ1-1; tentatively, D is TRBD1 (6 bases). V was trimmed by 2 bases and J by 1 base, leaving 15 bases between them. In germline, CDR1 is SGHRS, CDR2 YFSETQ. CDR3 length: 16 residues. The CDR3 sequence is CASSFQGKGGNTEAFF. The DNA of the CDR3 is TGCGCCAGCAGCTTCCAGGGGAAAGGGGGGAACACTGAAGCTTTCTTT.

J is TRBJ1-6 and V is TRBV5-6; 8 positions match TRBD1. Germline values: CDR1 SGHDT, CDR2 YYEEEE. J gave up 14 bases and V 4 bases, and 8 bases lay outside the gene matches. The CDR3 sequence is 13 residues long. In DNA form, the CDR3 reads TGTGCCAGCAGCACAAGACAGGGGATGGCCCTCCACTTT. It translates to CASSTRQGMALHF.

The rearrangement uses TRBV28 and TRBJ1-2, with 8 bases identical to TRBD1. Germline assignment: CDR1 MDHEN and CDR2 SYDVKM. Trimming at V came to 10 bases and at J to 1 base, leaving 8 bases not matched to a gene. This CDR3 spans 14 amino acids. Written as DNA, the CDR3 is TGTGCCATACGCCAGGGGGCCAATAACTATGGCTACACCTTC. It encodes CAIRQGANNYGYTF.

This chain uses TRBV19 with TRBJ1-5, with D perhaps TRBD1 (6 bases). The V and J ends lost 10 bases and 6 bases respectively, with 22 bases between them. This CDR3 region has 15 residues. Per germline, CDR1 LNHDA and CDR2 SQIVND (reference sequence). The CDR3 DNA is TGTGCCACAAAAGGCGACCCGAGGGGGGGTCAGCCCCAGCATTTT. This encodes CATKGDPRGGQPQHF.

This clone was observed once. The chain joins TRBV9 to TRBJ2-1; D might be TRBD1 (5 bases). The germline CDR1 and CDR2 sequences are SGDLS and YYNGEE. The germline V and J ends were trimmed by 3 bases and 0 bases, with 10 bases remaining between them. The CDR3 length is 15 residues. CDR3 protein: CASSAGGASYNEQFF. The CDR3 coding sequence is TGTGCCAGCAGCGCAGGTGGGGCCTCCTACAATGAGCAGTTCTTC.

The gene calls are TRBV11-2 and TRBJ1-1, with a possible D match to TRBD1 (5 bases). V dropped 1 base and J dropped 10 bases, with 16 bases sitting between them. Germline V gene lookup returns CDR1 SGHAT and CDR2 FQNNGV. The CDR3 covers 14 residues. CDR3 sequence reads: CASSLGGEVWAAFF. The CDR3 DNA follows: TGTGCCAGCAGCTTAGGGGGCGAGGTCTGGGCAGCTTTCTTT.

The chain uses TRBV7-9 and TRBJ2-3, with D uncertain. The germline gives CDR1 SEHNR, CDR2 FQNEAQ (reference sequence). The CDR3 has 16 amino acids. Trimming took 1 base from V and 2 from J, leaving 13 bases between them. This chain's CDR3 is CASSLGGGKDTDTQYF. CDR3 in DNA: TGTGCCAGCAGCTTAGGAGGCGGAAAAGACACAGATACGCAGTATTTT. The variable domain in full, completed from reference TRBV7-9 and TRBJ2-3, reads DTGVSQNPRHKITKRGQNVTFRCDPISEHNRLYWYRQTLGQGPEFLTYFQNEAQLEKSRLLSDRFSAERPKGSFSTLEIQRTEQGDSAMYLCASSLGGGKDTDTQYFGPGTRLTVL.

This sequence joins TRBV21-1 and TRBJ1-2; the D call in the table, TRBD1, was not verified against the DNA. TRBV21-1 is a pseudogene locus. The length of the CDR3 is 14 residues. The CDR3 coding sequence is TGTGCCAGCAGGGGGGACAGGGGGCAGGGTGGCTACACCTTC. It translates to CASRGDRGQGGYTF.

The V gene is TRBV29-1, the J gene TRBJ1-1; 8 nucleotides match TRBD1. V gave up 5 bases and J gave up 2 bases; unmatched junction bases: 10. Germline CDR1 is SQVTM and CDR2 is ANQGSEA. The CDR3 spans 15 residues. The CDR3 region is CSVPGQGGFNTEAFF. DNA of the CDR3: TGCAGCGTTCCCGGACAGGGAGGGTTTAACACTGAAGCTTTCTTT.